The 8 T cell receptor beta chains below all came from one sample that was sequenced in a study of identical twins. One entry per CDR3 protein, called by TCRdb with MiXCR from the 5' RACE reads. The sample holds over 600,000 distinct CDR3 sequences, 21% seen once. These data were likewise used in another study, on T cells expressing NK-cell markers.

Sample: PBMCs. The receptors come from a young woman in good health.

This clonotype was detected only a few times. The chain links TRBV5-6 to TRBJ2-7, with D uncertain. This CDR3 comprises 12 residues. Trimming removed 4 bases at V and 3 bases at J, with 8 bases between. Looked up from germline, CDR1 is SGHDT and CDR2 is YYEEEE. Here the CDR3 DNA reads TGTGCCAGCAGCCGAAACCTCTACGAGCAGTACTTC. Amino acid sequence: CASSRNLYEQYF.

This clonotype was seen many times. The chain joins TRBV28 to TRBJ2-3; a possible D gene is TRBD1 (5 bases). The germline gives CDR1 MDHEN, CDR2 SYDVKM. CDR3 length: 14 amino acids. The V gene lost 6 bases and the J gene lost 4 bases, with 14 bases spanning the gap. The CDR3: CASREQGIPDTQYF. In nucleotides, the CDR3 is TGTGCCAGCAGAGAGCAGGGAATCCCAGATACGCAGTATTTT.

This clonotype was detected ten times or more. The V and J genes are TRBV12-3 or TRBV12-4 and TRBJ2-7; D could derive from TRBD1 or TRBD2 (5 bases each). Between the trimmed V and J ends, which lost 0 bases and 2 bases, there was a span of 8 bases. This CDR3 has 14 amino acids. In DNA, the CDR3 is TGTGCCAGCAGTTTAGCGGGGGATGCCTACGAGCAGTACTTC. Protein product: CASSLAGDAYEQYF.

There are a few counts of this clonotype. V and J are TRBV29-1 and TRBJ2-5, with D possibly matching TRBD1 (6 bases). The CDR3 sequence is 12 residues long. Germline V gene sequence: CDR1 SQVTM, CDR2 ANQGSEA. Trimming took 1 base from V and 8 from J, leaving 11 bases between them. The CDR3, as DNA: TGCAGCGTTGAAGGTCAACAGGGTACCCAGTACTTC. Residues: CSVEGQQGTQYF. Full variable domain (outside the CDR3, taken from reference TRBV29-1 and TRBJ2-5): SAVISQKPSRDICQRGTSLTIQCQVDSQVTMMFWYRQQPGQSLTLIATANQGSEATYESGFVIDKFPISRPNLTFSTLTVSNMSPEDSSIYLCSVEGQQGTQYFGPGTRLLVL.

This clonotype was seen a handful of times. The CDR3 nucleotides are TGTGCCATCATGGGACAGGGACGCGAGCAGTACTTC. Translation gives CAIMGQGREQYF. The V call is TRBV10-3, the J call TRBJ2-7; the match to TRBD1 covers 9 bases. The V gene end was trimmed by 7 bases and the J gene end by 6 bases; junction bases not matched to a gene: 4. The CDR3 has 12 amino acids. CDR1 ENHRY and CDR2 SYGVKD come from the germline V gene.

A few counts support this clonotype. The chain's CDR3 is CAVPEGGTEAFF. The CDR3 DNA follows: TGTGCCGTCCCCGAGGGCGGGACTGAAGCTTTCTTT. V is TRBV7-9 and J is TRBJ1-1; D unresolved. Germline CDR1 reads SEHNR; CDR2 reads FQNEAQ (reference sequence). This CDR3 region has 12 residues. V gave up 11 bases and J gave up 5 bases, with 15 bases separating them.

The V gene is TRBV20-1, the J gene TRBJ1-6; TRBD1 matches at 7 bases. This CDR3 has 15 amino acids. V was clipped by 6 bases and J by 10 bases; unmatched bases: 15. CDR1 and CDR2 (germline): DFQATT, SNEGSKA (reference sequence). CDR3 DNA: TGCAGTGCGAGAAAGGGGGCGGACGGGGGGTCACCCCTCCACTTT. Translating it yields CSARKGADGGSPLHF.

The gene calls are TRBV12-3 or TRBV12-4 and TRBJ2-1; 8 bases agree with TRBD2. The CDR3 runs 15 residues. V shed 3 bases, J shed 7 bases, and the junction held 8 bases outside the gene matches. The CDR3 reads CASSFIAGLGNEQFF. CDR3 DNA sequence: TGTGCCAGCAGTTTTATAGCGGGGTTAGGAAATGAGCAGTTCTTC.